These 12 T cell receptor beta chains originate from one sample sequenced in a study of T cell repertoires in cytomegalovirus infection (dated by TCRdb to the late 2010s). Sequenced on an Illumina HiSeq 1500. TCRdb itself trimmed the public reads at Q25 with fastp, ran MiXCR and retained productive beta chains. Rows merge per CDR3 protein into single entries with the most common DNA and genes. The sample contains 250,000 to 300,000 distinct CDR3 sequences, roughly 13% of them found a single time. 7% to 9.5% of the sample goes to the ten largest clones. Sequenced material: PBMCs. These receptors were obtained from a human donor in good health (CMV status not recorded). Some clones in this sample may be carry-over from other donors' samples.

The V and J genes are TRBV9 and TRBJ2-2; 10 nucleotides agree with TRBD2. Germline V gene data show CDR1 as SGDLS and CDR2 as YYNGEE. CDR3 length: 15 amino acids. With 1 base clipped from V and 4 bases from J, the junction kept 1 base outside the gene matches. The CDR3 DNA sequence: TGTGCCAGCAGCGTAACTAGCGGGGCCACCGGGGAGCTGTTTTTT. This translates into CASSVTSGATGELFF.

V gene TRBV13 combines with J gene TRBJ1-1; 7 bases match TRBD1. CDR3 length: 15 residues. V was clipped by 6 bases and J by 1 base; unmatched bases: 8. Per the germline V gene, CDR1 is PRHDT and CDR2 is FYEKMQ (reference sequence). CDR3 coding DNA: TGTGCCAGCAGAACTACCCAGGGGGGGAACACTGAAGCTTTCTTT. Its protein product is CASRTTQGGNTEAFF.

The chain couples TRBV20-1 to TRBJ1-5; TRBD1 matches at 7 bases. The CDR3 contains 16 residues. J lost 0 bases, V lost 0 bases, and 5 bases had no gene match. The germline V gene has CDR1 DFQATT and CDR2 SNEGSKA (reference sequence). The CDR3: CSARDQGVYSNQPQHF. DNA for the CDR3: TGCAGTGCTAGAGATCAGGGGGTTTATAGCAATCAGCCCCAGCATTTT.

This clonotype was counted between two and nine times. The V call is TRBV7-8, the J call TRBJ1-1; possible D gene TRBD1, 6 bases. CDR1 is SGHVS, CDR2 FQNEAQ, per germline. The CDR3 totals 12 residues. With 8 bases removed from V and 5 bases from J, the gap between germline ends came to 12 bases. The CDR3 nucleotides read TGTGCCAGCGGACAGAAGGGGACTGAAGCTTTCTTT. It specifies CASGQKGTEAFF.

V gene TRBV20-1 combines with J gene TRBJ2-1; D unclear. The CDR3 covers 13 residues. Germline assignment: CDR1 DFQATT and CDR2 SNEGSKA (reference sequence). V lost 1 base to trimming and J lost 8 bases, with 12 bases between them. CDR3 sequence (DNA): TGCAGTGCTAGAGGAAGGAATCCCGATGAGCAGTTCTTC. Translating it yields CSARGRNPDEQFF.

This clonotype has at least ten counts. The chain is built from TRBV7-8 and TRBJ1-3, with D uncertain. The germline CDR1 and CDR2 sequences are SGHVS and FQNEAQ. Trimming took off 1 base at V and 4 bases at J, with 14 bases between the two ends. CDR3 length: 16 amino acids. The CDR3 nucleotides read TGTGCCAGCAGCTTAGGGAGTCTGACCTCAGGAAACACCATATATTTT. It is translated as CASSLGSLTSGNTIYF.

In its sample, this clonotype was seen many times. This rearrangement joins TRBV7-2 to TRBJ2-3, with 8 positions matching TRBD2. The V segment lost 5 bases and the J segment 2 bases; nucleotides outside the gene matches: 9. In germline, CDR1 is SGHTA, CDR2 FQGNSA. The CDR3 consists of 16 residues. CDR3 nucleotides: TGTGCCAGCAGCCTATCAATTAGCGGGAACACAGATACGCAGTATTTT. It codes for CASSLSISGNTDTQYF.

This clonotype was counted only a few times. The chain carries TRBV15 and TRBJ2-2, with 10 bases that match TRBD2. V shed 3 bases and J 3 bases; nucleotides not matched to a gene: 4. Germline CDR1 LNHNV, CDR2 YYDKDF (reference sequence). The CDR3 length is 16 residues. In DNA, the CDR3 is TGTGCCACCAGCAGTCGAAGCGGGAGGGACACCGGGGAGCTGTTTTTT. It encodes CATSSRSGRDTGELFF.

The chain is built from TRBV19 and TRBJ2-5, with 9 nucleotides matching TRBD1. V gave up 9 bases and J gave up 2 bases; unmatched junction bases: 10. The CDR3 sequence is 15 residues long. In germline, CDR1 is LNHDA, CDR2 SQIVND (reference sequence). Here the CDR3 DNA reads TGTGCCAGCCGCGGGGGACAGGGTTCTCAAGAGACCCAGTACTTC. It translates to CASRGGQGSQETQYF.

The V call is TRBV29-1, the J call TRBJ1-2; weak D call: TRBD1 (5 bases). The ends were cut back, 5 bases at V and 4 bases at J, with 8 bases in the middle. The CDR3 contains 11 residues. Germline CDR1 and CDR2: SQVTM and ANQGSEA. CDR3 sequence (DNA): TGCAGCGTTTTGGGGCCCTATGGCTACACCTTC. This translates into CSVLGPYGYTF.

In this sample, this clonotype turned up many times. The gene calls are TRBV5-5 and TRBJ1-6, with TRBD1 as a possible D gene (5 bases). The CDR3 extends over 13 amino acids. In germline, CDR1 is SGHKS, CDR2 YYEKEE (reference sequence). Deletions cut 6 bases from V and 7 bases from J, with 11 bases between. DNA for the CDR3: TGTGCCAGCATACGGGGCCTCAATTCACCCCTCCACTTT. Amino acid sequence: CASIRGLNSPLHF.

The chain has TRBV9 and TRBJ2-5; 12 nucleotides agree with TRBD1. J gave up 5 bases and V 4 bases, and 6 bases lay outside the gene matches. CDR1 and CDR2 (germline): SGDLS, YYNGEE. The CDR3 spans 15 residues. CDR3 DNA sequence: TGTGCCAGCAGCCCCGGGACAGGGGGCGTGGAGACCCAGTACTTC. Translated: CASSPGTGGVETQYF.